This TCR beta chain stems from a study of shared clonotypes between healthy human individuals. The CDR3 has 15 amino acids. J was trimmed by 5 bases and V by 3 bases; bases with no gene match: 9. Germline-derived CDR1 and CDR2 are SNHLY and FYNNEI. Sequencing used immunoSEQ multiplex PCR; TCRdb keeps in-frame clones, though not all of them. The table lists about 2.4 million clones, 80% to 95% of them singletons. The J gene is TRBJ2-5, the V gene TRBV2; 7 nucleotides align to TRBD2. The sequencing sample was made of naive CD4+ T cells from PBMCs. Stated subset: CD45RA+ positively selected. The receptor was isolated from a young man in good health. Some clones in this sample may be carry-over from other donors' samples. The CDR3 DNA sequence: TGTGCCAGCAGTGACGAGCGGGATACGGGGGAGACCCAGTACTTC. Its protein product is CASSDERDTGETQYF.